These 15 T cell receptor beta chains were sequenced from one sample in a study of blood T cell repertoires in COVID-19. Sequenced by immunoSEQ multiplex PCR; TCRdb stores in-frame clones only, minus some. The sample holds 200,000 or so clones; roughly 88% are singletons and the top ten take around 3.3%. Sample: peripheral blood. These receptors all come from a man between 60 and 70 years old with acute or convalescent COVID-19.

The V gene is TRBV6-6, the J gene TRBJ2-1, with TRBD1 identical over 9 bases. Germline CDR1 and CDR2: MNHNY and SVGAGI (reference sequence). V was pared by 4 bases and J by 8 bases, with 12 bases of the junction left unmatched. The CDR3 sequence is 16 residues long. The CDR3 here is CASSSHRDRAADEQFF. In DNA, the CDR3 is TGTGCCAGCAGTTCGCACCGGGACAGGGCCGCGGATGAGCAGTTCTTC.

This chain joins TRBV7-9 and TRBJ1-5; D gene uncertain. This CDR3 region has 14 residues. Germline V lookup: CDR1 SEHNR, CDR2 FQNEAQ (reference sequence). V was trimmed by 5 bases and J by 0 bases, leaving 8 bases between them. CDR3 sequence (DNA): TGTGCCAGCAGCCCGAGCTATAGCAATCAGCCCCAGCATTTT. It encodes CASSPSYSNQPQHF.

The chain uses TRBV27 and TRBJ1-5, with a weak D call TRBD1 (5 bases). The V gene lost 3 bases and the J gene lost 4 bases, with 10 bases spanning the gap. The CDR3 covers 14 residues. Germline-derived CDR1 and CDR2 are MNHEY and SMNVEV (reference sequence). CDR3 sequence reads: CASSLGSGNQPQHF. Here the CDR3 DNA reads TGTGCCAGCAGTTTGGGGTCAGGGAATCAGCCCCAGCATTTT.

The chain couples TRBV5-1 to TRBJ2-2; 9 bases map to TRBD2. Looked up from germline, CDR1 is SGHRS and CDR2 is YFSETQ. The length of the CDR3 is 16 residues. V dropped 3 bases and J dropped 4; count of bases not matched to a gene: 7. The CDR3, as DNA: TGCGCCAGCAGCTCTATAGCGGGAGCGGGCACCGGGGAGCTGTTTTTT. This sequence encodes CASSSIAGAGTGELFF.

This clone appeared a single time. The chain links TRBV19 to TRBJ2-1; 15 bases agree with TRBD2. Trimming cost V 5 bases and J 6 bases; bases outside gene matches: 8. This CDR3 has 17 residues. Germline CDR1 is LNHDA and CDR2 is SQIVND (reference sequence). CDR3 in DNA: TGTGCCAGTAGTCGCCCTGGGACTAGCGGGAGGCCCAATGAGCAGTTCTTC. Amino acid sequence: CASSRPGTSGRPNEQFF.

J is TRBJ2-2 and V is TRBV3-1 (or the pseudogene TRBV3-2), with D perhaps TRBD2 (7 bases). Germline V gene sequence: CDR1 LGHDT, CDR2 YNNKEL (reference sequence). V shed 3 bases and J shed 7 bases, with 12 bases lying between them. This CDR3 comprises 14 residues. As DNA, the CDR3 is TGTGCCAGCAGCCAGAGGGGGGGCAGCGGGGAGCTGTTTTTT. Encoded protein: CASSQRGGSGELFF.

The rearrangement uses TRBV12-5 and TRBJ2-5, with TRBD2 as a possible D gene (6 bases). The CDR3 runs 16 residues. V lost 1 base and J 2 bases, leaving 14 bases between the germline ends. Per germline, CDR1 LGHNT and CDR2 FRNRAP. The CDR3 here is CASGLEWVSGQETQYF. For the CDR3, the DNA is TGTGCTAGTGGTTTGGAGTGGGTTAGCGGTCAAGAGACCCAGTACTTC.

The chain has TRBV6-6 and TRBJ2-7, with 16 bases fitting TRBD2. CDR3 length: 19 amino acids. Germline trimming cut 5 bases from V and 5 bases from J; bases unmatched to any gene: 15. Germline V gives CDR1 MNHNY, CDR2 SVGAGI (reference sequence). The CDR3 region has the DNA TGTGCCAGCAGTCCGAGGACTAGGGGACTAGCGGGAGGGCCGAACGAGCAGTACTTC. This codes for CASSPRTRGLAGGPNEQYF.

The CDR3 coding sequence is TGTGCCAGCACTATGGTATACGGCTACACCTTC. It codes for CASTMVYGYTF. V is TRBV6-5 and J is TRBJ1-2; D unclear. Germline V gene data show CDR1 as MNHEY and CDR2 as SVGAGI. The CDR3 runs to 11 residues. Trimming removed 7 bases at V and 8 bases at J, with 11 bases between.

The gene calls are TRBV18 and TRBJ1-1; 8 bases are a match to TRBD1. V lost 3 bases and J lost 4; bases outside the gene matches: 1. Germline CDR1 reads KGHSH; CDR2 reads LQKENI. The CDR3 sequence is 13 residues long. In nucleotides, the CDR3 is TGTGCCAGCTCACCTCAGGGGGCCACTGAAGCTTTCTTT. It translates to CASSPQGATEAFF.

The CDR3 loop is CAWSPGVGELFF. The CDR3 coding sequence is TGTGCCTGGAGTCCGGGGGTCGGGGAGCTGTTTTTT. The genes are TRBV30 and TRBJ2-2; D is perhaps TRBD2 (6 bases). Trimming pared 2 bases from V and 7 bases from J, leaving 8 bases between. CDR1 is GTSNPN, CDR2 SVGIG, per germline (reference sequence). This CDR3 region has 12 residues.

The CDR3 nucleotides read TGTGCCAGCAGTCCGACTAGCGGGAGGGCCAGGGACAATGAGCAGTTCTTC. Residues: CASSPTSGRARDNEQFF. This chain uses TRBV6-2 or TRBV6-3 with TRBJ2-1; 14 nucleotides align to TRBD2. Germline lookup yields CDR1 MNHEY and CDR2 SVGEGT. The junction had 8 bases not matched to a gene; V was cut back by 5 bases and J by 5 bases. CDR3 length equals 17 residues.

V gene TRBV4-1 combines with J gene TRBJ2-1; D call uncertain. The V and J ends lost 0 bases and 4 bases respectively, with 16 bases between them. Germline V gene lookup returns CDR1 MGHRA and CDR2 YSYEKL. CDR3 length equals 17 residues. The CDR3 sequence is CASSQEIAKPFYNEQFF. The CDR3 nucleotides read TGCGCCAGCAGCCAAGAGATCGCGAAGCCATTTTACAATGAGCAGTTCTTC.

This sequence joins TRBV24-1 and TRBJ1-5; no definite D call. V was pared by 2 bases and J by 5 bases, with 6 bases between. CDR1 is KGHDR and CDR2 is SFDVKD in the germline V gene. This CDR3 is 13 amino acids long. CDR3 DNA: TGTGCCACCAGTGATTACTCCTATCAGCCCCAGCATTTT. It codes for CATSDYSYQPQHF.

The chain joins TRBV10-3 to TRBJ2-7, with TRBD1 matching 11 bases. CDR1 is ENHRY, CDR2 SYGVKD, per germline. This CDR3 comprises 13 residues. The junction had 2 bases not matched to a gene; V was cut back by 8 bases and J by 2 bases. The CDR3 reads CAIGQGATYEQYF. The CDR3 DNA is TGTGCCATCGGACAGGGGGCAACCTACGAGCAGTACTTC.